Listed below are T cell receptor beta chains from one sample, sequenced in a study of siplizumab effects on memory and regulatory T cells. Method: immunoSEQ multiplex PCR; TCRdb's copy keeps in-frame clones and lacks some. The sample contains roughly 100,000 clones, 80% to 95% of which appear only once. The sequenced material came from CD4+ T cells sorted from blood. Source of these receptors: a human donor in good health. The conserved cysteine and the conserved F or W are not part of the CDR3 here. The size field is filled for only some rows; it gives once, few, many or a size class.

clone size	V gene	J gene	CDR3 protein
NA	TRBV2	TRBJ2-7	ASSATSGGPYEQY
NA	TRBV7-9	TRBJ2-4	ASSLGGIYIQY
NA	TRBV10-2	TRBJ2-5	ASSESGETQY
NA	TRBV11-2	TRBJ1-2	ASSLVSGFAGYT
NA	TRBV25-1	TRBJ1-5	ASSEVNSNQPQH
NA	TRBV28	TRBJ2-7	ASRPTSYEQY
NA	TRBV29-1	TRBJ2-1	SAEGSYNEQF
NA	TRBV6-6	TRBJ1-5	ASTLGVTGQPQH
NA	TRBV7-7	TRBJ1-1	ASSLVLGAEAF
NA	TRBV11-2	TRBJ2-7	ASSFNLADSYEQY
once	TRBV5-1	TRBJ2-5	ASSPGSGQGFETQY
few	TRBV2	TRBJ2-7	ASAGTGEAYEQY
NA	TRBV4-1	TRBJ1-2	ASSQKVEQGGRYGYT
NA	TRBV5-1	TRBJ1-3	ASSLRSQGNSGNTIY
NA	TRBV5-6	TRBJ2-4	ASSLKFRAVAKNIQY
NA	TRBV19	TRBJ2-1	ASSWGPRLNYNEQF
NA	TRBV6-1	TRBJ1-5	ASSEAGNQPQH
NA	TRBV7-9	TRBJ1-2	ASSLMNYGYT
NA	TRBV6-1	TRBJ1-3	ASSEMPGSSGNTIY
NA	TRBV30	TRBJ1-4	AWRGGGSNEKLF
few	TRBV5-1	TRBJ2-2	ASSLGYTGELF
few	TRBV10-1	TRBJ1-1	ASSELRNTEAF
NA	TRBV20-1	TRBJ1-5	SASKDRVH
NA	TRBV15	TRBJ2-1	ATSRDRQGVDNEQF
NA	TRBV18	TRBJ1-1	ASADGAKTEAF
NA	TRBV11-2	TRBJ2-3	ASSFGTSPDTQY
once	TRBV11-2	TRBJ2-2	ASKTGTMNTGELF
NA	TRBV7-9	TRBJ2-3	ASSRGESGSYGTQY
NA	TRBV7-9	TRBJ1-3	ASSPTFSSGNTIY
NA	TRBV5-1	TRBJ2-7	ASSSETGSFGEQY
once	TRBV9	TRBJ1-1	ASSVAYGNTEAF
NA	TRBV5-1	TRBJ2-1	ASSLDSGPYDEQF
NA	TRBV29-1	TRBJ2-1	SGRLGTTEQF
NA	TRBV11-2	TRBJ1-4	ASSLDRGTNEKLF
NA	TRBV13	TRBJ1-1	ASSMRQGRTEAF
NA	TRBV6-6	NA	ASSRQVYEQY
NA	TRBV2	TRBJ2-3	ASSDAKKTPGGQY
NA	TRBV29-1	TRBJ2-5	SAMGHLVQETQY
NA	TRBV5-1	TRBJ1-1	ASSATLNAEAF
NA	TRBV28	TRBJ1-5	ASRGGRLQPQH
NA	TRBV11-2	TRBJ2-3	ASSLTAQSTDTQY
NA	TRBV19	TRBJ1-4	ASSTGASPNEKLF
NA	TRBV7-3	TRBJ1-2	ASRIIGYGYT
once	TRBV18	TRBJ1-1	ASSPRDSHTEAF
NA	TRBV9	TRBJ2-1	ASSVEDGRVYNEQF